Detailed here is one TCR beta chain. As yet, its antigen is unknown. The data were taken from a study of identical twins. TCRdb reanalysed the 5' RACE reads using MiXCR and keeps one entry per CDR3 protein. The table shows 470,000 or so distinct CDR3 sequences, with less than 25% occurring only once. Study results and caveats: Partial confounding of zero-insertion analyses by invariant MAIT and iNKT cells was possible. Compared with unrelated sharing, twin-shared out-of-frame alpha sequences had more low-probability sequences.

The data also belong to a second study, concerning T cells expressing NK-cell markers. That publication notes: Sorted CD3+CD56+NKG2C+, CD3+CD56+NKG2C- and CD3+CD56-NKG2C+ T cells supplied TCR beta repertoires. Most of the eight sequenced donors were HCMV-seropositive; one was seronegative.

This receptor was identified in a woman aged 18-29 years in good health. Sequencing input: CD4+ T cells sorted from blood.

CDR3 loop: CASSLLAGTQYF. CDR3 nucleotide sequence: TGTGCCAGCAGCTTGCTAGCGGGAACGCAGTATTTT. This chain connects TRBV7-9 to TRBJ2-3; 9 nucleotides agree with TRBD2. CDR1 is SEHNR and CDR2 is FQNEAQ in the germline V gene (reference sequence). Germline trimming cut 3 bases from V and 9 bases from J; bases unmatched to any gene: 1. This CDR3 comprises 12 residues.